This paragraph covers one TCR beta chain sequence. A single count supports this clone. The specificity of this receptor is unknown. Per-nucleotide qualities are absent, and no much larger clonotype sits a single base away. The receptor library was made with the immunoSEQ multiplex PCR assay. The multiplex PCR relied on a mix of 60 forward primers for TCR Vbeta segments and 13 reverse primers for TCR Jbeta segments. The CDR3 region of rearranged TCR beta genes was amplified from genomic DNA with a multiplex PCR assay. The Illumina HiSeq System was used to sequence the amplified TCR beta libraries as 87-base-pair reads. Per the authors' processing: In a later analysis, around 80 million unique TCR beta chains were counted across the 500 to 700 repertoires, and around 10 million of these chains were shared by at least two donors. Raw reads were error-corrected and collapsed into unique sequences with a nearest-neighbor algorithm that merged closely related sequences to remove PCR and sequencing errors. To assign V, D and J gene segments, CDR3 sequences were aligned to IMGT reference sequences. For a sequence to be retained, at least a six-nucleotide match to both a V gene segment and a J gene segment was required. A rearrangement counted as productive if the CDR3 had no stop codons and remained in frame with V and J, and every other rearrangement counted as non-productive. Following IMGT convention, CDR3 was defined as the stretch from the second conserved V-encoded cysteine to the conserved J-encoded phenylalanine. The earlier analysis of roughly 590 of the donors excluded any sequence lacking an unambiguous match to a single V gene segment. An earlier analysis of several hundred of the donors classified V segments as functional when productive rearrangements were above 56.7% and as segregating when the standard deviation between donors was above 5%. To diagnose cytomegalovirus status from the catalog of TCR beta chain sequences, a statistical classification framework was built. V and J gene assignment, in a later analysis, came from comparing TCR nucleotide sequences with IMGT/GENE-DB human TR gene sequences. Using the TCRdist pipeline, a later analysis assigned CDR3 sequences along with most-parsimonious VDJ recombination scenarios. In a later analysis, every TCR beta chain was defined by the combination of its CDR3 amino acid sequence and its V-gene family, and reads without a unique V-gene family were dropped. As a way to deal with suspected cross-contamination and a sequencing artifact, a later analysis dropped 640 or so nucleotide sequences that were highly shared and had low generation probability. For each public chain, a later analysis derived a clonal expansion index from normalized ranks of inferred template counts within each repertoire. In a later analysis, generation probabilities were computed with a VDJ recombination model fitted to out-of-frame rearrangements, and the resulting probabilities were checked against IGoR. A later analysis scored TCR-TCR, TCR-HLA and TCR-CMV co-occurrence with hypergeometric tests, applying a repertoire-size bias correction to TCR pairs. To estimate false discovery rates, a later analysis permuted the HLA or CMV assignments 20 times. In a later analysis, co-occurring TCRs were grouped using DBSCAN, with TCRdist sequence similarity added in when clustering inside HLA-allele-positive subsets. Co-occurrence clustering excluded repertoires with fewer than 30,000 or more than 120,000 public chains, plus five with anomalous nucleotide sharing. What TCRdb holds here is the immuneACCESS table cut down to in-frame rearrangements. Part of the clones is not present; checked against another copy, under half of the missing clones reflect an unresolved V gene, and the others are unexplained. V and J calls and clone size are as listed in that table; D and trimming were resolved from the DNA. The sample table records about 180,000 clones; over 70% of these occur just once. The ten largest make up approximately 2.9% of the sample.

The sample comes from a study of cytomegalovirus exposure and HLA in healthy donors (dated by TCRdb to about 2017). Regarding the study in general: According to an earlier analysis of several hundred of the donors, roughly 180 million T cells yielded 90 million to 130 million unique TCR beta sequences and approximately 280 Gb of sequence data. An early release that covered about 640 HLA-typed donors contained about 300 gigabases of sequencing data and 80 million or so unique TCR sequences. The study combined high-throughput TCR immunosequencing, statistical association of individual TCRs with disease status, and machine learning to predict cytomegalovirus infection status. The number of typed donors differed by locus: roughly 629-640 for A, B, C, DRB1 and DQB1; approximately 540 for DQA1; around 610 for DPA1; and roughly 450 for DPB1. To decide whether each TCR beta V gene segment behaved as functional or pseudogenic, an earlier analysis of some 600 of the donors relied on high-throughput TCR beta sequencing. About 5 DR-DQ haplotypes were handled as single units for association and clustering, since linkage in the cohort was strong. HLA typing included class I and class II loci at four-digit resolution. Across about 370 genotyped donors of the cohort, an average of about 250,000 unique TCR beta nucleotide sequences per donor were sequenced, and roughly a sixth of those sequences were non-productive. Donor age, sex, ethnicity and CMV serostatus were collected together with the repertoire data. Along with the approximately 600-subject first cohort, a separate validation cohort of around 110 different subjects was used. The study aimed to test whether signatures of past pathogen exposure could be identified by cataloging public T cell receptors. The study used immunosequencing to profile the T cell repertoires of more than 650 subjects and linked those repertoires to cytomegalovirus serostatus. The later analysis used no new phenotypic data to find candidate immune exposures, relying instead on TCR beta sequences and their occurrence across donors. The genetic ancestry cluster associated with self-reported Caucasian donors included around 76% of the approximately 410 genotyped donors. Every repertoire in the discovery cohort had been generated on one and the same sequencing platform. In a later genetic analysis, genome-wide SNP genotypes for about 55% of the 666 donors were used, and that subset was treated as a discovery cohort. To study patterns of TCR occurrence, a later analysis re-analyzed previously published TCR beta repertoires from hundreds of donors and added high-resolution HLA genotyping.

Taken from the germline V gene, the CDR1 and CDR2 loops are MGHRA and YSYEKL. A distance of 7 bases separates the germline ends of V and J, which lose 6 bases and 1 base respectively. From the cysteine through the phenylalanine, the CDR3 covers 13 amino acids. The read is trimmed to its CDR3 DNA, 39 bases read in frame from base 1. The research as a whole found: V-gene and J-gene trimming of TCR beta chains was associated with a missense DCLRE1C variant in a later genetic analysis, and the association was replicated in an independent cohort. CMV serostatus was the only immune exposure information available for the cohort. Broadly in line with IMGT annotations, most TCR beta V segments showed up in productive rearrangements about 87% or about 30% of the time in an earlier analysis of several hundred of the donors. Linkage disequilibrium might explain the correlated functional status among segregating V segments, but an unknown experimental factor could not be ruled out. In a later analysis, TCR association rates were found to vary across HLA loci, with the most associated TCRs seen for DRB1 alleles and the fewest for HLA-C alleles. Because counts were too low, about 18 rarely observed V segments, including chromosome 9 orphons, were excluded from the earlier analysis of fewer than 650 of the donors. Most TCR sequences were seen in very few donors, while some public TCRs were found in many individuals. According to a later analysis, parvovirus B19, influenza, CMV and Epstein-Barr virus appeared linked to several top co-occurrence clusters. In a later analysis, most CMV-associated TCR beta chains were found to appear HLA-restricted, with HLA associations seemingly driven largely by CMV exposure. Strong co-occurrence of HLA alleles, especially DR and DQ, made assigning TCR associations to individual alleles difficult. Because the 87-base-pair reads could not distinguish some IMGT-functional V segments, including TRBV6-2 and TRBV6-3, those segments were excluded. Sequencing depth was assumed to be roughly uniform across donors in the presence/absence analyses, though that assumption may not hold. The study listed approximately 150 TCR beta chains as associated with cytomegalovirus. A cluster of highly shared sequence variants was judged likely to represent a technical artifact of the sequencing pipeline. In a later genetic analysis, fewer N-insertions in productive TCRs were reported among donors in an Asian-associated ancestry cluster than the approximately 710-donor mean. HLA typing was unavailable for some donors at each locus, so association tests used only the typed subset. Specific HLA alleles were associated with about 17,000 TCR beta sequences at a false discovery rate of 0.05 in a later analysis. The authors suggested that the approach could potentially be extended to other disease states and immunological phenotypes. Compared with equally common non-associated chains, HLA-associated TCR beta chains in a later analysis were more clonally expanded and had lower generation probabilities. A further reported finding was that TCR beta sequences accurately predicted the HLA-A and HLA-B alleles for most subjects in the first cohort. In vitro tests confirmed that a few of the cytomegalovirus-associated TCR beta chains recognize cytomegalovirus antigens. The classifier was reported to diagnose cytomegalovirus status with high specificity and sensitivity in both the original cohort and the validation cohort. This cohort had only TCR beta chains sequenced, and the lack of alpha or paired-chain data limited which features could be detected.

The cohort consisted of 666 healthy bone marrow donors. At the time of sampling, all cohort members were nominally healthy, though unrecorded immune exposures were likely present. The donor was CMV seronegative and was included in the group of 352 seronegative cohort members. Each donor provided a peripheral blood sample, and peripheral blood mononuclear cells were used for TCR beta sequencing. Genomic DNA extraction from the blood cell samples was performed with the Qiagen DNeasy Blood Extraction Kit. The sample taken for sequencing was PBMCs. Rearrangement joined TRBV4-1 to TRBJ1-5; TRBD1 might be the D gene, on 6 matching bases. The source is a male donor in good health and CMV-seronegative. The CDR3 protein sequence reads: CASSQGSNQPQHF. At the DNA level, the sequence is TGCGCCAGCAGTCAGGGGAGCAATCAGCCCCAGCATTTT.